A selection of T cell receptor beta chains follows, all from one sample in a study of read filtering for tumor transcriptome and immune sequencing. MiXCR, run by TCRdb on the reads, gives a single entry per CDR3 protein. The data contain approximately 40,000 distinct CDR3 sequences, 13% to 15% of them seen just once; the ten biggest clones take up less than 20%. Sequencing was performed on a population of CD138-negative cells sorted from bone marrow. Every receptor here comes from a donor at least 40 years old with multiple myeloma. CDR3s include the opening cysteine and the closing phenylalanine or tryptophan. A D gene is named only where the DNA matches it firmly. Not all rows give a size; the values are once, few, many and, for expanded clones, a class.

d_call j_call clone_size v_call cdr3_aa cdr3_nt
TRBD2 TRBJ2-3 many TRBV7-9 CASSLVGAGDTDTQYF TGTGCCAGCAGCTTAGTTGGGGCGGGGGACACAGATACGCAGTATTTT
NA TRBJ1-2 many TRBV5-1 CASSLRGDGYTF TGCGCCAGCAGCTTGCGGGGAGACGGCTACACCTTC
TRBD2 TRBJ2-3 NA TRBV29-1 CSVAGGAVSATDTQYF TGCAGCGTTGCGGGGGGGGCGGTTTCCGCCACAGATACGCAGTATTTT
NA TRBJ2-2 many TRBV12-3/TRBV12-4 CASSSPWADTGELFF TGTGCCAGCAGCTCCCCCTGGGCGGACACCGGGGAGCTGTTTTTT
NA TRBJ1-1 many TRBV4-3 CASSQGTKRTEAFF TGCGCCAGCAGCCAAGGGACAAAGAGGACTGAAGCTTTCTTT
NA TRBJ1-2 many TRBV6-1 CASSGRQVNGVNYGYTF TGTGCCAGCAGTGGGAGACAGGTTAATGGGGTTAACTATGGCTACACCTTC
TRBD1 TRBJ2-7 NA TRBV6-6 CASSLTGNSYEQYF TGTGCCAGCAGCCTGACAGGGAACTCCTACGAGCAGTACTTC
TRBD1 TRBJ1-6 many TRBV10-2 CASRGTAADSPLHF TGCGCCAGCAGGGGGACAGCCGCGGATTCACCCCTCCACTTT
TRBD1 TRBJ2-3 many TRBV20-1 CSARLQGSDTQYF TGCAGTGCCCGACTACAGGGGTCAGATACGCAGTATTTT
NA TRBJ2-3 many TRBV6-2/TRBV6-3 CASSYGPADTQYF TGTGCCAGCAGCTACGGGCCAGCGGATACGCAGTATTTT